Presented here are 26 T cell receptor beta chains from one specimen sequenced in a study of blood T cell repertoires in COVID-19. This table comes from immunoSEQ multiplex PCR, and its TCRdb copy is limited to in-frame clones, with some not included. The sample records fewer than 500,000 clones, around nine tenths being singletons. Sequencing was done on a sample of peripheral blood. The receptors were gathered from a man younger than 35 with COVID-19, enrolled during active disease.

V and J are TRBV2 and TRBJ1-5; TRBD1 matches 7 bases. Germline V lookup: CDR1 SNHLY, CDR2 FYNNEI. This CDR3 is built from 13 residues. After removal of 6 bases from V and 4 bases from J, the junction contained 3 bases not matched to a gene. Here the CDR3 reads CASRDRTNQPQHF. The CDR3 DNA reads TGTGCCAGCAGGGACAGGACTAATCAGCCCCAGCATTTT.

CDR3 sequence (DNA): TGTGCCAGCAGCTTATCCAGGGGGCCTACTGGAAACACCATATATTTT. This sequence encodes CASSLSRGPTGNTIYF. This chain connects TRBV11-2 to TRBJ1-3; 8 nucleotides align to TRBD1. Per germline, CDR1 SGHAT and CDR2 FQNNGV. The ends lost 2 bases at V and 2 bases at J; junction bases unmatched: 5. The CDR3 runs 16 residues. Using reference TRBV11-2 and TRBJ1-3 for the parts outside the CDR3, the full variable domain is EAGVAQSPRYKIIEKRQSVAFWCNPISGHATLYWYQQILGQGPKLLIQFQNNGVVDDSQLPKDRFSAERLKGVDSTLKIQPAKLEDSAVYLCASSLSRGPTGNTIYFGEGSWLTVV.

The CDR3 DNA is TGTGCCAGCTCACCTAACGGCGGGACAGGGGACTCACCCCTCCACTTT. It yields the protein CASSPNGGTGDSPLHF. The chain couples TRBV18 to TRBJ1-6, with TRBD1 matching over 10 bases. This CDR3 spans 16 amino acids. Germline CDR1 and CDR2: KGHSH and LQKENI. The J segment lost 10 bases and the V segment lost 3 bases, leaving 9 bases of the junction unmatched.

The genes are TRBV6-5 and TRBJ2-1; 11 bases agree with TRBD1. The CDR3 is 15 residues long. Germline V gene lookup returns CDR1 MNHEY and CDR2 SVGAGI. The V segment lost 5 bases and the J segment 4 bases; nucleotides outside the gene matches: 4. The CDR3 DNA reads as TGTGCCAGCAGTCGGGACAGGGGGAGGTACAATGAGCAGTTCTTC. It yields the protein CASSRDRGRYNEQFF.

The J gene is TRBJ2-3, the V gene TRBV30; D ambiguous. The germline V gene has CDR1 GTSNPN and CDR2 SVGIG (reference sequence). Trimming took 0 bases from V and 2 from J, leaving 15 bases between them. CDR3 length: 16 amino acids. CDR3 in amino acids: CAWSVPVRHPTDTQYF. CDR3 bases: TGTGCCTGGAGTGTACCAGTCAGGCACCCCACAGATACGCAGTATTTT.

The rearrangement joins TRBV19 to TRBJ1-5; maybe TRBD1 (6 bases). V was cut by 8 bases and J by 6 bases, with 14 bases left in between. The CDR3 consists of 13 residues. CDR1 is LNHDA, CDR2 SQIVND, per germline (reference sequence). The CDR3 DNA is TGTGCCAGTCTTGGGGGCTGGGGTCAGCCCCAGCATTTT. Encoded protein: CASLGGWGQPQHF.

The rearrangement uses TRBV7-4 and TRBJ2-2; the match to TRBD2 covers 10 bases. The CDR3 runs 20 residues. J was trimmed by 0 bases and V by 1 base; bases with no gene match: 11. CDR1 SGHVT and CDR2 SQSDAQ come from the germline V gene. The DNA of the CDR3 is TGTGCCAGCAGCTTAGTAGCGGGGGGCCTATTAGCCGCGAACACCGGGGAGCTGTTTTTT. Protein product: CASSLVAGGLLAANTGELFF.

V usage is TRBV5-1 and J usage is TRBJ2-5, with 11 bases fitting TRBD2. The CDR3 has 18 amino acids. Germline CDR1 SGHRS, CDR2 YFSETQ. The V and J ends lost 0 bases and 2 bases, in that order; junction bases with no gene match: 9. The CDR3 sequence is CASSLALSTSGTQETQYF. In DNA form, the CDR3 reads TGCGCCAGCAGCTTGGCCTTGTCGACTAGCGGGACACAAGAGACCCAGTACTTC.

The V and J genes are TRBV7-9 and TRBJ2-2, with 7 bases lining up with TRBD2. J lost 5 bases, V lost 2 bases, and 8 bases had no gene match. CDR3 length: 16 amino acids. From germline, CDR1 is SEHNR and CDR2 FQNEAQ (reference sequence). The chain's CDR3 is CASSLRRELNTGELFF. The CDR3, as DNA: TGTGCCAGCAGCTTACGGCGGGAGTTAAATACCGGGGAGCTGTTTTTT.

The chain recombines TRBV9 with TRBJ2-5; 7 nucleotides align to TRBD2. V was pared by 0 bases and J by 5 bases, with 4 bases of the junction left unmatched. This CDR3 has 14 amino acids. Germline lookup yields CDR1 SGDLS and CDR2 YYNGEE. CDR3 sequence: CASSVGSAGETQYF. CDR3 bases: TGTGCCAGCAGCGTAGGTTCAGCGGGGGAGACCCAGTACTTC.

In its sample, this clone was seen many times. The rearrangement joins TRBV27 to TRBJ2-3, with 7 bases fitting TRBD1. The V segment lost 7 bases and the J segment 1 base; nucleotides outside the gene matches: 5. This CDR3 has 14 amino acids. Germline lookup yields CDR1 MNHEY and CDR2 SMNVEV (reference sequence). CDR3 loop: CASTDRERTDTQYF. The CDR3 DNA is TGTGCCAGCACCGACAGGGAACGCACAGATACGCAGTATTTT.

A single count supports this clone. The chain has TRBV5-1 and TRBJ1-2; D remains unclear. The V end lost 2 bases, the J end lost 4 bases, and 15 bases lay between the germline ends. Germline CDR1 and CDR2: SGHRS and YFSETQ. The CDR3 spans 15 residues. CDR3 sequence reads: CASSFNGDRGYGYTF. CDR3 in DNA: TGCGCCAGCAGCTTCAATGGGGATCGGGGCTATGGCTACACCTTC.

The chain uses TRBV11-3 and TRBJ2-2; 8 bases agree with TRBD2. The germline gives CDR1 SGHNT, CDR2 YENEEA. This CDR3 is built from 13 residues. V lost 5 bases, J lost 6 bases, and 2 bases stayed unmatched. As DNA, the CDR3 is TGTGCCAGCAGCCCCGGGGGGGCCGGGGAGCTGTTTTTT. Translated: CASSPGGAGELFF.

This clone appeared a single time. V and J are TRBV5-8 and TRBJ2-6; D perhaps matches TRBD2 (6 bases). Germline CDR1 is SGHTS and CDR2 is YDEGEE. This CDR3 comprises 18 residues. V lost 6 bases and J 1 base, leaving 20 bases between the germline ends. This CDR3 reads CASTAGKISASGANVLTF. CDR3 DNA sequence: TGTGCCAGCACCGCGGGGAAGATTTCCGCTTCTGGGGCCAACGTCCTGACTTTC.

This clone was recorded only once. The genes are TRBV13 and TRBJ2-7; the D is unclear. Germline V CDR1 and CDR2: PRHDT, FYEKMQ (reference sequence). V shed 2 bases and J shed 2 bases, with 4 bases lying between them. CDR3 length equals 12 residues. Here the CDR3 DNA reads TGTGCCAGCAGCTTATCCGCCTACGAGCAGTACTTC. Translated: CASSLSAYEQYF.

On this clone itself: This sample also contains other DNA sequences that code for the same CDR3. The chain employs TRBV19 and TRBJ2-1; 7 nucleotides line up with TRBD2. Germline V gives CDR1 LNHDA, CDR2 SQIVND (reference sequence). The CDR3 totals 15 residues. Trimming cost V 6 bases and J 0 bases; bases outside gene matches: 5. The CDR3 nucleotides are TGTGCCAGTAGCGTGGGAGGGAGCTCCTACAATGAGCAGTTCTTC. Protein sequence: CASSVGGSSYNEQFF.

This rearrangement joins TRBV29-1 to TRBJ2-3; 10 nucleotides agree with TRBD2. Per the germline V gene, CDR1 is SQVTM and CDR2 is ANQGSEA. This CDR3 has 17 amino acids. Trimming removed 4 bases from V and 2 bases from J; junction bases left unmatched: 12. CDR3: CSVVYLGSGGPTDTQYF. CDR3 in DNA: TGCAGCGTTGTTTACTTGGGTAGCGGGGGGCCCACAGATACGCAGTATTTT.

The rearrangement links TRBV28 to TRBJ2-6; D not certain. The V gene lost 4 bases and the J gene lost 0 bases, with 4 bases spanning the gap. Germline CDR1 and CDR2: MDHEN and SYDVKM. This CDR3 is 14 amino acids long. The CDR3 region is CASSSSSGANVLTF. CDR3 coding DNA: TGTGCCAGCAGTTCTTCCTCTGGGGCCAACGTCCTGACTTTC.

The chain is built from TRBV6-6 and TRBJ2-7, with D perhaps TRBD1 (5 bases). Trimming took 2 bases from V and 2 from J, leaving 10 bases between them. CDR3 length equals 14 residues. CDR1 and CDR2 (germline): MNHNY, SVGAGI (reference sequence). CDR3: CASSYADTAYEQYF. CDR3 coding DNA: TGTGCCAGCAGTTACGCGGACACTGCCTACGAGCAGTACTTC.

Details on this clone: Germline and junction disagree at one end, which may indicate a read error. J is TRBJ2-7 and V is TRBV28, with 7 bases that match TRBD2. The germline V gene has CDR1 MDHEN and CDR2 SYDVKM. The CDR3 length is 16 residues. In DNA form, the CDR3 reads TGTGCCAGCAGTTTATATAGCGGGCCGCCGTGGACCGAGGAGTACTTC. Translation gives CASSLYSGPPWTEEYF.

This clone was picked up one time. J is TRBJ2-7 and V is TRBV7-8, with TRBD1 matching 9 bases. V lost 6 bases to trimming and J lost 7 bases; unmatched junction nucleotides: 7. This CDR3 has 13 amino acids. Per germline, CDR1 SGHVS and CDR2 FQNEAQ. CDR3 loop: CASRKTGGGEQYF. As DNA, the CDR3 is TGTGCCAGCAGGAAGACAGGGGGTGGAGAGCAGTACTTC.

In this sample, this clone turned up once. The rearrangement links TRBV19 to TRBJ1-2; the D is unclear. This CDR3 is 15 amino acids long. V gave up 2 bases and J gave up 0 bases, with 10 bases separating them. Germline V CDR1 and CDR2: LNHDA, SQIVND (reference sequence). CDR3 sequence reads: CASSIRSAANYGYTF. CDR3 bases: TGTGCCAGTAGTATACGATCCGCAGCTAACTATGGCTACACCTTC. The full variable domain, with the rest looked up from reference TRBV19 and TRBJ1-2, is DGGITQSPKYLFRKEGQNVTLSCEQNLNHDAMYWYRQDPGQGLRLIYYSQIVNDFQKGDIAEGYSVSREKKESFPLTVTSAQKNPTAFYLCASSIRSAANYGYTFGSGTRLTVV.

This clone was picked up one time. V is TRBV19 and J is TRBJ1-1; unclear D gene. CDR1 is LNHDA and CDR2 is SQIVND in the germline V gene (reference sequence). This CDR3 region has 13 residues. V dropped 5 bases and J dropped 2 bases, with 9 bases sitting between them. CDR3 DNA: TGTGCCAGTAGTCCGAAGCTTAACACTGAAGCTTTCTTT. Encoded protein: CASSPKLNTEAFF.

This chain joins TRBV7-9 and TRBJ2-7, with D maybe TRBD1 (5 bases). Trimming stripped 5 bases from V and 2 bases from J, with 13 bases between. This CDR3 contains 14 residues. Germline V CDR1 and CDR2: SEHNR, FQNEAQ (reference sequence). Here the CDR3 reads CASSPRQKAYEQYF. CDR3 nucleotide sequence: TGTGCCAGCAGCCCCCGACAGAAAGCCTACGAGCAGTACTTC.

This chain links TRBV10-3 with TRBJ2-7; 11 bases agree with TRBD1. From germline, CDR1 is ENHRY and CDR2 SYGVKD. The CDR3 consists of 14 residues. With 5 bases clipped from V and 2 bases from J, the junction kept 2 bases outside the gene matches. CDR3 protein: CAISPGQGAYEQYF. Here the CDR3 DNA reads TGTGCCATCAGTCCGGGACAGGGGGCCTACGAGCAGTACTTC.

V gene TRBV5-1 combines with J gene TRBJ1-6; D is possibly TRBD1 (5 bases). The V gene lost 3 bases and the J gene lost 7 bases, with 17 bases spanning the gap. This CDR3 spans 16 amino acids. The germline V gene has CDR1 SGHRS and CDR2 YFSETQ. The CDR3 loop is CASSSTASSGNSPLHF. CDR3 in DNA: TGCGCCAGCAGCTCGACAGCCTCCTCAGGAAATTCACCCCTCCACTTT.